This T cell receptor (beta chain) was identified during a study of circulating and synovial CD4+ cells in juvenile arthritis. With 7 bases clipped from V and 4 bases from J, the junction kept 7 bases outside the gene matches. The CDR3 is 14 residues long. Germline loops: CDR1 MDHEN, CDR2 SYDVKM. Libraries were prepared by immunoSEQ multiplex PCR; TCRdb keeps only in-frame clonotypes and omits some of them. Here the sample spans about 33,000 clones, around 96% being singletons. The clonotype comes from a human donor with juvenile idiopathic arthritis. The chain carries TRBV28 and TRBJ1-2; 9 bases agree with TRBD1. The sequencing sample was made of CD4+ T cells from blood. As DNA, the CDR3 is TGTGCCAGCACCGAAGGACAGGGGAGCTATGGCTACACCTTC. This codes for CASTEGQGSYGYTF.